Given below is one TCR beta chain in context. What it recognizes is unknown. At one end the junction does not follow the germline gene, possibly because of a read error. This entry is derived from a study of read filtering for tumor transcriptome and immune sequencing. Study-wide findings and caveats: In IR-seq, single-read clonotypes were around 80% of clonotypes but around 3.5% of reads. This fraction held mixed bone marrow immune cells after CD138-negative sorting.

The CDR3 spans 14 residues. CDR1 and CDR2 (germline): SGHRS, YFSETQ. From 300 to 450 ng of RNA, a library with molecular barcoded alpha/delta and beta/gamma adaptors was made. TCRdb re-derived calls from the reads in MiXCR, one entry per CDR3 protein. The data show 120,000 or so distinct CDR3 sequences, over 10% seen once. This clonotype was obtained from a donor at least 40 years old with multiple myeloma. The sequenced sample consisted of a population of CD138-negative cells sorted from bone marrow. The gene calls are TRBV5-1 and TRBJ2-3; 8 nucleotides agree with TRBD1. The CDR3 sequence: CASSTDREKDRQYF. CDR3 nucleotides: TGCGCCAGCAGCACGGACAGGGAGAAAGATAGGCAGTATTTT.